This T cell receptor beta chain appears in the sequencing data of a study of T cells in localized non-small cell lung cancer. Study results and limitations: Appearance in adjacent lung was seen for a median around 55 of the top 100 tumor clones. Sequencing covered just one tumor region, so heterogeneity cannot be ruled out. With higher T cell density in blood came longer overall survival.

The CDR3 is 15 residues long. Germline V gives CDR1 MNHNY, CDR2 SVGAGI (reference sequence). V shed 3 bases and J shed 5 bases, with 14 bases lying between them. TCRdb's copy holds only in-frame clones and misses some; the assay was immunoSEQ multiplex PCR. Of about 40,000 clones listed, approximately 83% are singletons. This clone came up a few times. Its specificity is not known. This TCR came from a man between 35 and 75 years old with stage I lung adenocarcinoma. The material sequenced was peripheral blood, taken before any cancer treatment. The V gene is TRBV6-6, the J gene TRBJ1-5; D uncertain. The CDR3 here is CASSYDITVHQPQHF. The CDR3, as DNA: TGTGCCAGCAGTTATGATATAACAGTCCATCAGCCCCAGCATTTT.